This T cell receptor (beta chain) was obtained from a study of shared T cell receptors in the human thymus. The CDR3 contains 13 residues. Unmatched junction bases numbered 9, after V lost 8 bases and J lost 12 bases. CDR1 and CDR2 (germline): MNHNS, SASEGT. The assay was immunoSEQ multiplex PCR, and TCRdb's table has in-frame clones only and misses some. The data contain hundreds of thousands of clones, around 89% of them singletons. The sample also formed part of further work on human thymus T cells. In that study: Thymic material originated from resections removed in the course of corrective heart surgery.

The sequencing input was thymocytes. The V gene is TRBV6-1, the J gene TRBJ2-4; 11 bases match TRBD2. The TCR originated in a boy less than two years old with a congenital heart defect. CDR3 DNA sequence: TGTGCCAGCCGGGCAGGACTAGCGGGTCGTCAGTACTTC. It encodes CASRAGLAGRQYF.